The rows below give T cell receptor beta chains drawn from one sample of a study of shared clonotypes between healthy human individuals. Sequencing used immunoSEQ multiplex PCR; TCRdb keeps in-frame clones, though not all of them. The table has over a million clones, approximately 80% seen once. Sequencing was carried out using memory CD4+ T cells from PBMCs. These receptor sequences come from a man aged 18 to 30 in good health. Some clones in this sample may be carry-over from other donors' samples. CDR3s include the opening cysteine and the closing phenylalanine or tryptophan. A D gene is named only where the DNA matches it firmly. Only part of the rows carry a size: once, few, many, or a class if the clone is expanded.

V: TRBV4-3
J: TRBJ1-2
size: NA
D: TRBD1
CDR3: CASSRQGTGSNYGYTF
DNA: TGCGCCAGCAGCCGCCAAGGGACAGGGTCTAACTATGGCTACACCTTC

V: TRBV28
J: TRBJ1-2
size: few
D: TRBD1
CDR3: CASARQGGNYGYTF
DNA: TGTGCCAGCGCAAGACAGGGCGGGAACTATGGCTACACCTTC

V: TRBV6-1
J: TRBJ1-5
size: once
D: NA
CDR3: CASNRGVGNQPQHF
DNA: TGTGCCAGCAACCGTGGTGTAGGAAATCAGCCCCAGCATTTT

V: TRBV2
J: TRBJ2-1
size: NA
D: NA
CDR3: CASAGPPAYNEQFF
DNA: TGTGCCAGCGCAGGGCCCCCGGCCTACAATGAGCAGTTCTTC

V: TRBV9
J: TRBJ2-2
size: NA
D: NA
CDR3: CASSARGDANTGELFF
DNA: TGTGCCAGCAGCGCCCGAGGGGACGCGAACACCGGGGAGCTGTTTTTT

V: TRBV6-7
J: TRBJ2-7
size: NA
D: NA
CDR3: CALQGGRRSYEQYF
DNA: TGTGCCCTCCAGGGGGGCAGGCGCTCCTACGAGCAGTACTTC

V: TRBV7-9
J: TRBJ2-7
size: NA
D: TRBD2
CDR3: CASSLFNGLAGSYEQYF
DNA: TGTGCCAGCAGCTTATTCAACGGACTAGCGGGGTCCTACGAGCAGTACTTC

V: TRBV2
J: TRBJ2-3
size: NA
D: TRBD2
CDR3: CASSEFGLAATDTQYF
DNA: TGTGCCAGCAGTGAATTTGGGCTAGCGGCCACAGATACGCAGTATTTT

V: TRBV2
J: TRBJ2-3
size: few
D: NA
CDR3: CASSEPDTQYF
DNA: TGTGCCAGCAGTGAACCAGATACGCAGTATTTT

V: TRBV7-9
J: TRBJ2-1
size: NA
D: TRBD2
CDR3: CASSSQSGLAGYNEQFF
DNA: TGTGCCAGCAGCTCACAGTCGGGACTAGCGGGTTACAATGAGCAGTTCTTC

V: TRBV7-9
J: TRBJ1-3
size: NA
D: NA
CDR3: CASSLSSGNTIYF
DNA: TGTGCCAGCAGCTTGAGCTCTGGAAACACCATATATTTT

V: TRBV9
J: TRBJ2-7
size: NA
D: NA
CDR3: CASSPPLQGASYEQYF
DNA: TGTGCCAGCAGCCCGCCCCTGCAGGGTGCCTCCTACGAGCAGTACTTC

V: TRBV28
J: TRBJ2-5
size: NA
D: NA
CDR3: CASSLQSGRGQETQYF
DNA: TGTGCCAGCAGTTTACAATCCGGAAGGGGCCAGGAGACCCAGTACTTC

V: TRBV7-3
J: TRBJ2-5
size: NA
D: NA
CDR3: CASSSSAAQETQYF
DNA: TGTGCCAGCAGCTCCTCAGCGGCTCAAGAGACCCAGTACTTC

V: TRBV19
J: TRBJ2-2
size: NA
D: TRBD1
CDR3: CASNTGQTNTGELFF
DNA: TGTGCCAGTAATACGGGACAGACGAACACCGGGGAGCTGTTTTTT

V: TRBV28
J: TRBJ1-1
size: NA
D: NA
CDR3: CASIFRGNTEAFF
DNA: TGTGCCAGCATTTTTAGGGGGAACACTGAAGCTTTCTTT

V: TRBV5-1
J: TRBJ1-1
size: NA
D: NA
CDR3: CASSLGHVNTEAFF
DNA: TGCGCCAGCAGCTTGGGACATGTGAACACTGAAGCTTTCTTT

V: TRBV11-2
J: TRBJ2-1
size: NA
D: NA
CDR3: CASSIYPTSGTSYNEQFF
DNA: TGTGCCAGCAGCATCTACCCCACCAGCGGCACTTCCTACAATGAGCAGTTCTTC

V: TRBV15
J: TRBJ2-7
size: NA
D: TRBD1
CDR3: CATSQGGRGLYEQYF
DNA: TGTGCCACCAGCCAAGGCGGCAGGGGGCTCTACGAGCAGTACTTC

V: TRBV7-2
J: TRBJ2-2
size: once
D: NA
CDR3: CASSLATPGTGELFF
DNA: TGTGCCAGCAGCTTGGCTACCCCCGGCACCGGGGAGCTGTTTTTT

V: TRBV2
J: TRBJ2-7
size: NA
D: TRBD2
CDR3: CASSGVSGSYEQYF
DNA: TGTGCCAGCAGTGGGGTTAGCGGGAGCTACGAGCAGTACTTC

V: TRBV6-5
J: TRBJ1-1
size: NA
D: NA
CDR3: CASGTSEAFF
DNA: TGTGCCAGCGGAACCTCTGAAGCTTTCTTT

V: TRBV12-5
J: TRBJ1-1
size: once
D: TRBD1
CDR3: CASGPQGARAEAFF
DNA: TGTGCTAGTGGTCCCCAGGGGGCAAGGGCTGAAGCTTTCTTT

V: TRBV5-1
J: TRBJ1-3
size: once
D: TRBD1
CDR3: CASSFGQGGYTIYF
DNA: TGCGCCAGCAGCTTCGGACAGGGAGGGTACACCATATATTTT

V: TRBV27
J: TRBJ2-3
size: NA
D: NA
CDR3: CASSPDYFTDTQYF
DNA: TGTGCCAGCAGTCCGGACTACTTCACAGATACGCAGTATTTT

V: TRBV5-5
J: TRBJ2-5
size: NA
D: NA
CDR3: CASSFLDSRETQYF
DNA: TGTGCCAGCAGCTTCCTCGATTCTCGGGAGACCCAGTACTTC

V: TRBV19
J: TRBJ2-5
size: NA
D: TRBD1
CDR3: CASSTRQGVAETQYF
DNA: TGTGCCAGTAGCACCCGACAGGGGGTCGCAGAGACCCAGTACTTC

V: TRBV6-5
J: TRBJ1-4
size: once
D: TRBD1
CDR3: CASSTGQAGEKLFF
DNA: TGTGCCAGTTCTACTGGACAGGCCGGAGAAAAACTGTTTTTT

V: TRBV6-5
J: TRBJ2-1
size: NA
D: TRBD2
CDR3: CASSSGLADNNEQFF
DNA: TGTGCCAGCAGTTCTGGACTAGCAGACAACAATGAGCAGTTCTTC

V: TRBV7-6
J: TRBJ1-3
size: NA
D: NA
CDR3: CASSPGRGNTIYF
DNA: TGTGCCAGCAGCCCGGGCCGCGGAAACACCATATATTTT

V: TRBV29-1
J: TRBJ1-6
size: NA
D: NA
CDR3: CSVARGSNSPLHF
DNA: TGCAGCGTCGCGCGGGGATCTAATTCACCCCTCCACTTT

V: TRBV5-1
J: TRBJ2-2
size: NA
D: NA
CDR3: CASSLVVANTGELFF
DNA: TGCGCCAGCAGCTTGGTCGTGGCCAACACCGGGGAGCTGTTTTTT

V: TRBV7-9
J: TRBJ2-1
size: NA
D: NA
CDR3: CASSENSGNEQFF
DNA: TGTGCCAGCAGCGAGAATAGTGGCAATGAGCAGTTCTTC

V: TRBV5-4
J: TRBJ2-5
size: NA
D: TRBD2
CDR3: CASSSPGGVETQYF
DNA: TGTGCCAGCAGCTCACCTGGGGGGGTAGAGACCCAGTACTTC

V: TRBV2
J: TRBJ2-1
size: NA
D: NA
CDR3: CASKPDPEGDEQFF
DNA: TGTGCCAGCAAGCCGGACCCTGAGGGGGATGAGCAGTTCTTC

V: TRBV14
J: TRBJ2-5
size: NA
D: TRBD2
CDR3: CASSRVGRADLGETQYF
DNA: TGTGCCAGCAGCCGAGTCGGGAGGGCCGATTTAGGAGAGACCCAGTACTTC

V: TRBV11-3
J: TRBJ2-7
size: NA
D: NA
CDR3: CASSLEVKQYF
DNA: TGTGCCAGCAGCTTAGAAGTTAAGCAGTACTTC

V: TRBV28
J: TRBJ1-1
size: NA
D: TRBD1
CDR3: CASSLGTGAGEAFF
DNA: TGTGCCAGCAGTTTAGGGACAGGGGCGGGTGAAGCTTTCTTT

V: TRBV28
J: TRBJ2-3
size: NA
D: TRBD2
CDR3: CASSLAGGRSDTQYF
DNA: TGTGCCAGCAGTTTAGCGGGAGGGCGCTCGGATACGCAGTATTTT

V: TRBV6-1
J: TRBJ1-1
size: NA
D: NA
CDR3: CASSDIPGVTEAFF
DNA: TGTGCCAGCAGTGATATTCCCGGGGTCACTGAAGCTTTCTTT